The rows below give T cell receptor beta chains drawn from one sample of a study of early T cells in non-severe SARS-CoV-2 infection. One entry per CDR3 protein, called by TCRdb with MiXCR from the 5' RACE reads. This sample carries tens of thousands of distinct CDR3 sequences, approximately 10% of them seen once, and the ten largest clones take approximately 6.4%. The sample consisted of whole blood. These receptors originate from an adult who was a healthcare worker with PCR-confirmed SARS-CoV-2 infection or an uninfected control (not recorded which). Each CDR3 is given with its conserved first and last residue. The D gene is left open where the match is weak. Size values are once, few and many counts, or a class for expanded clones, and some rows have none.

cdr3_nt cdr3_aa v_call clone_size j_call d_call
TGTGCCAGCAGCTTAGGGCAGTATCAGCCCCAGCATTTT CASSLGQYQPQHF TRBV7-9 many TRBJ1-5 -
TGTGCCAGCAGAGCGCCCGACAGGGACTACGAGCAGTACTTC CASRAPDRDYEQYF TRBV6-6 - TRBJ2-7 TRBD1
TGTGCCAGCACCCTCGACAGGTACAATGAGCTGTTCTTC CASTLDRYNELFF TRBV6-6 - TRBJ2-1 -
TGTGCCAGCAGCTTGGAATTCTACGAGCAGTACTTC CASSLEFYEQYF TRBV5-5 many TRBJ2-7 -
TGTGCCAGCAGTGAAATTCGGACTGAAGCTTTCTTT CASSEIRTEAFF TRBV12-3/TRBV12-4 few TRBJ1-1 -
TGCGCCAGCAGCCAGCCGACTAGCGGGGCAACAGATACGCAGTATTTT CASSQPTSGATDTQYF TRBV4-1 many TRBJ2-3 TRBD2
TGCAGTGCTAGAGATCCCGACAGGGGCTACGAGCAGTACTTC CSARDPDRGYEQYF TRBV20-1 many TRBJ2-7 TRBD1
TGCGCCAGCAGCCCTTACACTAATAGCAATCAGCCCCAGCATTTT CASSPYTNSNQPQHF TRBV4-3 many TRBJ1-5 -
TGTGCCAGCAGTTTAACCTTCCTCAATGAGCAGTTCTTC CASSLTFLNEQFF TRBV12-3/TRBV12-4 - TRBJ2-1 -
TGTGCCAGCAGCACCGGGACAGGGTCTAATTCACCCCTCCACTTT CASSTGTGSNSPLHF TRBV7-9 - TRBJ1-6 TRBD1
TGTGCCAGCAGCCGCGGTTCCTCTGGAAACACCATATATTTT CASSRGSSGNTIYF TRBV5-8 few TRBJ1-3 -
TGTGCCAGCAGACCCCGGGACAGGAAAAACTATGGCTACACCTTC CASRPRDRKNYGYTF TRBV12-3/TRBV12-4 many TRBJ1-2 TRBD1
TGTGCCAGCATCCGACTAGCGGGGGGGCCCACCGGGGAGCTGTTTTTT CASIRLAGGPTGELFF TRBV6-5 few TRBJ2-2 TRBD2
TGTGCAACCTCCCACAGGGTGGGGACCACTGAAGCTTTCTTT CATSHRVGTTEAFF TRBV3-1 - TRBJ1-1 -
TGTGCCAGCAGCTTGGACACAGATACGCAGTATTTT CASSLDTDTQYF TRBV5-4 many TRBJ2-3 -
TGTGCCAGCAGCCGGACTAGCGGAGAGACCCACGAGCAGTACTTC CASSRTSGETHEQYF TRBV6-2/TRBV6-3 few TRBJ2-7 TRBD2
TGTGCCAGCAGAGAGTACGCTAGCGGGGACGAGACCCAGCACTTC CASREYASGDETQHF TRBV2 - TRBJ2-5 TRBD2
TGTGCCAGCAGCTTGGGTGGTTTAAACATTCAGTACTTC CASSLGGLNIQYF TRBV11-1 - TRBJ2-4 -
TGTGCCAGCAGCTTCGTGGCGTATGGAGGGGCCAACGTCCTGACTTTC CASSFVAYGGANVLTF TRBV6-5 few TRBJ2-6 -
TGTGCCAGCAGCTTAACCTCGGCTGGGGCCAACGTCCTGACTTTC CASSLTSAGANVLTF TRBV7-8 few TRBJ2-6 -
TGTGCCAGCTCACCTAGGACAGGGGACACTGAAGCTTTCTTT CASSPRTGDTEAFF TRBV18 many TRBJ1-1 TRBD1
TGTGCCAGCAGCTCGGGGGGGGCTAGCGGGAGGTACAATGAGCAGTTCTTC CASSSGGASGRYNEQFF TRBV5-4 few TRBJ2-1 TRBD2
TGCAGTGCCCAGTCGGGCGGTAACACCGGGGAGCTGTTTTTT CSAQSGGNTGELFF TRBV20-1 - TRBJ2-2 -
TGTGCCAGCTCACCTCAAGGGGTCCACTATGGCTACACCTTC CASSPQGVHYGYTF TRBV18 - TRBJ1-2 -
TGTGCCAGCAGTTACTCAACCCCCCGGACAGGGGGCCGGGCCTACGAGCAGTACTTC CASSYSTPRTGGRAYEQYF TRBV6-6 many TRBJ2-7 TRBD1
TGTGCCAGCAATAATCAAGGGAGCTATGGCTACACCTTC CASNNQGSYGYTF TRBV28 many TRBJ1-2 -
TGTGCCAGCAGCCTAGCACAGGGGGGAAAACTGTTTTTT CASSLAQGGKLFF TRBV12-3/TRBV12-4 many TRBJ1-4 TRBD1
TGCGCCAGCACCCCTTCGCAGGTCTACAATGAGCAGTTCTTC CASTPSQVYNEQFF TRBV4-1 many TRBJ2-1 -
TGCGCCAGCAGCCACCAATGGGCCCCCGCCGAGCAGTACTTC CASSHQWAPAEQYF TRBV4-1 - TRBJ2-7 -
TGTGCCAGCAGCTTCTTGGGCAGGGCCGGGGCCAACGTCCTGACTTTC CASSFLGRAGANVLTF TRBV11-2 many TRBJ2-6 -
TGTGCCAGCAGCCAAGATGGGCAGGGAGGGAACATTCAGTACTTC CASSQDGQGGNIQYF TRBV4-2 many TRBJ2-4 TRBD2
TGTGCCAGCAGCTCAACGGGTACCTACGAGCAGTACTTC CASSSTGTYEQYF TRBV7-3 - TRBJ2-7 -
TGTGCCAGCAGTCCAACCGGGAGCGGTCTAACCTACGAGCAGTACTTC CASSPTGSGLTYEQYF TRBV12-3/TRBV12-4 few TRBJ2-7 -
TGCAGTGCTAGACAACGGATTAATGAAAAACTGTTTTTT CSARQRINEKLFF TRBV20-1 many TRBJ1-4 -
TGTGCCAGCAGCCCCGTGGGAGCTTCCTACAATGAGCAGTTCTTC CASSPVGASYNEQFF TRBV9 - TRBJ2-1 -
TGCAGCGTGGGGGGCAGGGGCTCCTACGAGCAGTACTTC CSVGGRGSYEQYF TRBV29-1 - TRBJ2-7 -
TGTGCCAGCAGGGGATCCCAGATAATGCGGGCAGATACGCAGTATTTT CASRGSQIMRADTQYF TRBV11-2 few TRBJ2-3 -
TGCGCCAGCAGCCCAGTGTTGGGGGCGCGCGGCACTGAAGCTTTCTTT CASSPVLGARGTEAFF TRBV5-1 - TRBJ1-1 -
TGCGCCAGCAGCCAAGATCGGAGCGGGGGGGCGTTCGGAGAGACCCAGTACTTC CASSQDRSGGAFGETQYF TRBV4-1 - TRBJ2-5 TRBD2
TGTGCCAGCACTCTAGCGGGGACAGATACGCAGTATTTT CASTLAGTDTQYF TRBV19 many TRBJ2-3 TRBD2
TGCAGTGCTAGCATCCCTATTCGTACGGGCGCGGGGACTGAAGCTTTCTTT CSASIPIRTGAGTEAFF TRBV20-1 many TRBJ1-1 -
TGTGCCAGCCGGGGCACCCAAGGAGAGACCCAGTACTTC CASRGTQGETQYF TRBV27 few TRBJ2-5 -
TGTGCCAGCAGCACGACCCAATTAAGCGCAGATACGCAGTATTTT CASSTTQLSADTQYF TRBV11-2 few TRBJ2-3 -
TGTGCCAGCAGTGCCTCGAGCACCGGGGAGCTGTTTTTT CASSASSTGELFF TRBV6-1 many TRBJ2-2 -
TGTGCCAGCAGCTTGGACAGGTTATACGAGCAGTACTTC CASSLDRLYEQYF TRBV11-2 few TRBJ2-7 TRBD1
TGCAGTGCTTCAGAGACAGGGAGGGCCTACAATGAGCAGTTCTTC CSASETGRAYNEQFF TRBV20-1 many TRBJ2-1 -
TGTGCCAGCAGCGCCCCTCCGGGACAGGGGCTCTCTGGGGCCAACGTCCTGACTTTC CASSAPPGQGLSGANVLTF TRBV6-6 many TRBJ2-6 TRBD1
TGCAGCACGGGACAGGACTATGGCTACACCTTC CSTGQDYGYTF TRBV29-1 many TRBJ1-2 TRBD1
TGTGCCAGCAGCGAAATCAGGGGGGCCAAGTACTTC CASSEIRGAKYF TRBV7-2 many TRBJ2-7 -
TGTGCCAGCAGCTTCATAAGCACAGATACGCAGTATTTT CASSFISTDTQYF TRBV11-2 few TRBJ2-3 -